This TCR beta chain was obtained from a study of T cell responses to AZD1222 COVID-19 vaccine (dated by TCRdb to about 2021). Turning to the overall study: TCR sequencing was performed for 230 to 250 trial participants, of whom 200 to 210 were given two doses of AZD1222 and around 26 were given two doses of MenACWY control vaccine. Trial participants were enrolled by age into 18-55, 56-69 and 70-plus year subgroups, with about 150, 28 and 57 TCR-sequenced participants respectively. The full study reports these points: CD4 TCRs associated with the vaccine covered the entire spike protein, and the dominant responses were in regions 160-218 and 743-854. Participants were mostly white British and included more females than males, and it was suggested by the authors that clonal diversity may have been underestimated. No day 14 peak-response samples were available, so repertoires were characterized only after the peak T cell response. In the small 56-69-year group, the increase in depth fell short of significance, most likely because of low power. Only six AZD1222 recipients were SARS-CoV-2 seropositive at baseline, limiting conclusions about previously exposed vaccinees. Reportedly, almost half of the unique spike-specific TCRs recognized epitopes lying outside the regions that are mutated in the B.1.351 and B.1.1.7 variants. After two AZD1222 doses, both the breadth and the depth of spike-specific TCRs were significantly higher than at day 0 and than in MenACWY recipients.

The time point label on this specimen signifies: about 28 days (+/-7) after the second vaccine dose. Because spike-specific TCR depth and breadth did not differ between the two schedules, AZD1222 recipients who got a second dose at roughly 4 weeks were pooled with those who got a second dose at roughly 12 weeks. The vaccinee samples were drawn from two UK trials, COV001 and COV002, one of which was a single-blind randomized controlled phase 2/3 trial testing AZD1222 (ChAdOx1 nCoV-19) in healthy adults. For TCRbeta chain sequencing, PBMC samples were collected from trial participants at day 0 and at day 28 after the second dose. The CDR3 regions of human TCRbeta chains were subjected to immunosequencing. The authors' analysis ran thus. Repertoire TCRs were checked for matches against a reference library of SARS-CoV-2-specific TCRs that had been generated using the MIRA antigen-specificity platform. Breadth meant the fraction of unique TCRs that were SARS-CoV-2-associated, whereas depth meant the fraction of total T cells that were SARS-CoV-2-associated. Using the MIRA data, every spike-specific TCR was mapped to the spike region that the TCR reacted to and assigned to either a CD4 or a CD8 class. Log10-transformed breadth and depth values were compared by one-way ANOVA with Sidak's multiple comparisons tests. TCRdb limited this immuneACCESS table to in-frame rearrangements with V and J called. A share of clones is missing; checked studies link under half to unresolved V genes, and the rest is unexplained. D and trimming were read from the DNA, whereas the V and J calls and clone size are those reported in that table. This sample comprises 180,000 or so clones, about 90% of them detected only once. 1.3% of the sample is taken by the ten largest.

Of note for this clone: Its antigen is still unknown. No per-base quality is available; no much larger clone lies one base away.

For this chain, trimming is 8 bases at the V end and 2 bases at the J end, and the number of junction bases without a gene match is 12. The CDR3, cysteine through phenylalanine, is 16 amino acids long. The kept DNA is CDR3 alone, 48 bases in frame from the first base. CDR1 and CDR2 (MGHDK, SYGVNS) derive from the germline V gene. The sequenced sample was peripheral blood, obtained 28 days after the second AZD1222 dose. This receptor was obtained from an adult who received the AZD1222 COVID-19 vaccine. The sequence is built from TRBV25-1 and TRBJ2-7, with TRBD1 matching 10 junction bases. The encoded CDR3 is CASGHTGTGVPYEQYF. The DNA sequence reads TGTGCCAGCGGGCACACCGGGACAGGGGTTCCCTACGAGCAGTACTTC.